This T cell receptor (beta chain) came from a study of blood T cells in healthy people across ages. Broader study findings: Strong correlation linked observed beta diversity and percent naive T cells. One million T cells yielded diversity estimates that were considered underestimates. While age rose, TCR beta diversity per million T cells dropped in a roughly linear way.

On this clonotype: What it binds is unknown.

The use of a sample-barcoded 5' primer and a J-beta primer mix characterized a second PCR of about 7 to 12 cycles. One entry per CDR3 protein, called by TCRdb with MiXCR from the 5' RACE reads. The table records some 1.6 million distinct CDR3 sequences, approximately 32% of them present only once. CDR1 and CDR2 (germline): SEHNR, FQNEAQ (reference sequence). This CDR3 has 14 residues. Trimming left V 1 base short and J 4 bases short, with 7 bases between. Material for sequencing was blood. The TCR originated in a woman aged 30 to 39 in good health. The rearrangement uses TRBV7-9 and TRBJ1-4; possible D gene TRBD1, 5 bases. CDR3 sequence (DNA): TGTGCCAGCAGCTTAGACAGGCTTAATGAAAAACTGTTTTTT. Amino acids: CASSLDRLNEKLFF.